This is a list of T cell receptor beta chains from one sample in a study of T cell repertoires in cytomegalovirus infection. The antigens of these receptors remain unknown. TCRdb fed the reads into MiXCR, producing one record per CDR3 protein. The sample has roughly 990,000 distinct CDR3 sequences, roughly 31% seen once. The sample consisted of cultured CD8+ T cells from PBMCs, taken from culture after CMV antigen stimulation. The receptor set was obtained from a human donor in good health (CMV status not recorded). Some clones in this sample may be carry-over from other donors' samples. Both conserved end residues are part of each CDR3. The D gene is left open where the match is weak. Only part of the rows carry a size: once, few, many, or a class if the clone is expanded.

CDR3aa: CASSYTRGPTDTQYF
CDR3nt: TGTGCCAGCAGTTACACCCGGGGTCCAACAGATACGCAGTATTTT
abundance: -
v_gene: TRBV6-5
j_gene: TRBJ2-3
d_gene: -

CDR3aa: CASSAGQVF
CDR3nt: TGTGCCAGCAGCGCCGGACAAGTCTTT
abundance: -
v_gene: TRBV9
j_gene: TRBJ1-1
d_gene: -

CDR3aa: CASSTLTGNEQFF
CDR3nt: TGTGCCAGCAGTACTCTCACTGGGAATGAGCAGTTCTTC
abundance: -
v_gene: TRBV6-2/TRBV6-3
j_gene: TRBJ2-1
d_gene: -

CDR3aa: CASSQDLGATNEKLFF
CDR3nt: TGCGCCAGCAGCCAAGATTTAGGGGCAACTAATGAAAAACTGTTTTTT
abundance: many
v_gene: TRBV4-3
j_gene: TRBJ1-4
d_gene: -

CDR3aa: CASWGRHEQFF
CDR3nt: TGTGCCAGCTGGGGTCGGCATGAGCAGTTCTTC
abundance: few
v_gene: TRBV27
j_gene: TRBJ2-1
d_gene: -

CDR3aa: CSAKGLAGGRADTQYF
CDR3nt: TGCAGTGCTAAGGGACTAGCGGGGGGGCGGGCAGATACGCAGTATTTT
abundance: -
v_gene: TRBV20-1
j_gene: TRBJ2-3
d_gene: TRBD2

CDR3aa: CASSQVVLFSMNTEAFF
CDR3nt: TGTGCCAGCAGCCAAGTAGTCCTTTTCTCCATGAACACTGAAGCTTTCTTT
abundance: few
v_gene: TRBV4-2
j_gene: TRBJ1-1
d_gene: -

CDR3aa: CASSHPDRVTDTQYF
CDR3nt: TGCGCCAGCAGCCATCCGGACAGGGTGACAGATACGCAGTATTTT
abundance: -
v_gene: TRBV4-1
j_gene: TRBJ2-3
d_gene: TRBD1

CDR3aa: CASSIGAGADTQYF
CDR3nt: TGTGCCAGCAGCATAGGGGCAGGGGCAGATACGCAGTATTTT
abundance: few
v_gene: TRBV7-2
j_gene: TRBJ2-3
d_gene: -

CDR3aa: CASSQEGAGGGDEQFF
CDR3nt: TGTGCCAGCAGCCAAGAGGGAGCGGGGGGTGGCGATGAGCAGTTCTTC
abundance: -
v_gene: TRBV4-2
j_gene: TRBJ2-1
d_gene: TRBD2

CDR3aa: CASSDGLAGLETQYF
CDR3nt: TGTGCCAGCAGTGATGGGTTAGCGGGGTTGGAGACCCAGTACTTC
abundance: -
v_gene: TRBV2
j_gene: TRBJ2-5
d_gene: TRBD2

CDR3aa: CASRQGEYSNQPQHF
CDR3nt: TGTGCCAGCAGGCAAGGGGAATATAGCAATCAGCCCCAGCATTTT
abundance: few
v_gene: TRBV27
j_gene: TRBJ1-5
d_gene: -

CDR3aa: CASSSLRDRLQETQYF
CDR3nt: TGTGCCAGCAGCTCTCTGAGGGACAGGCTACAAGAGACCCAGTACTTC
abundance: -
v_gene: TRBV7-9
j_gene: TRBJ2-5
d_gene: TRBD1

CDR3aa: CASSQDFFSRGEQFF
CDR3nt: TGCGCCAGCAGCCAAGATTTCTTCAGCAGGGGTGAGCAGTTCTTC
abundance: -
v_gene: TRBV4-1
j_gene: TRBJ2-1
d_gene: -

CDR3aa: CSARDRTGYNEQFF
CDR3nt: TGCAGTGCTAGAGACAGGACGGGATACAATGAGCAGTTCTTC
abundance: -
v_gene: TRBV20-1
j_gene: TRBJ2-1
d_gene: -

CDR3aa: CATGIPLAGRETQYF
CDR3nt: TGTGCCACCGGCATCCCCCTAGCGGGGCGTGAGACCCAGTACTTC
abundance: -
v_gene: TRBV15
j_gene: TRBJ2-5
d_gene: TRBD2

CDR3aa: CASSPRTSGGEETQYF
CDR3nt: TGTGCCAGCAGCCCCCGGACTAGCGGGGGGGAAGAGACCCAGTACTTC
abundance: few
v_gene: TRBV11-2
j_gene: TRBJ2-5
d_gene: TRBD2

CDR3aa: CASSYGTSGGALFNEQFF
CDR3nt: TGTGCCAGCAGCTATGGGACTAGCGGGGGGGCATTATTCAATGAGCAGTTCTTC
abundance: -
v_gene: TRBV3-1
j_gene: TRBJ2-1
d_gene: TRBD2

CDR3aa: CASSKQGGEYF
CDR3nt: TGTGCCAGCAGCAAACAGGGTGGCGAGTACTTC
abundance: -
v_gene: TRBV7-9
j_gene: TRBJ2-7
d_gene: -

CDR3aa: CASGSPLSYEQYF
CDR3nt: TGTGCCAGCGGAAGTCCCCTCTCCTACGAGCAGTACTTC
abundance: -
v_gene: TRBV12-3/TRBV12-4
j_gene: TRBJ2-7
d_gene: -

CDR3aa: CASRLGMSTEAFF
CDR3nt: TGTGCCAGTCGGTTGGGTATGAGTACTGAAGCTTTCTTT
abundance: few
v_gene: TRBV19
j_gene: TRBJ1-1
d_gene: -

CDR3aa: CASSASQGMVHGYTF
CDR3nt: TGTGCCAGCAGTGCCTCACAGGGAATGGTCCATGGCTACACCTTC
abundance: few
v_gene: TRBV27
j_gene: TRBJ1-2
d_gene: -

CDR3aa: CASSLRGSPTGEQFF
CDR3nt: TGTGCCAGCAGCTTACGAGGTTCTCCGACGGGTGAGCAGTTCTTC
abundance: few
v_gene: TRBV7-6
j_gene: TRBJ2-1
d_gene: -

CDR3aa: CASSESVPPGVGWNNEQFF
CDR3nt: TGTGCCAGCAGTGAATCGGTGCCCCCGGGGGTGGGTTGGAACAATGAGCAGTTCTTC
abundance: few
v_gene: TRBV6-1
j_gene: TRBJ2-1
d_gene: -

CDR3aa: CASSFLNSPLHF
CDR3nt: TGTGCCAGCAGTTTCCTTAATTCACCCCTCCACTTT
abundance: -
v_gene: TRBV27
j_gene: TRBJ1-6
d_gene: -

CDR3aa: CASSWTGVDTGELFF
CDR3nt: TGTGCCAGCAGCTGGACAGGGGTGGACACCGGGGAGCTGTTTTTT
abundance: few
v_gene: TRBV7-9
j_gene: TRBJ2-2
d_gene: TRBD1

CDR3aa: CASSYLRQGLNSPLHF
CDR3nt: TGTGCCAGCAGTTACTTGCGACAGGGCCTCAATTCACCCCTCCACTTT
abundance: few
v_gene: TRBV6-5
j_gene: TRBJ1-6
d_gene: TRBD1

CDR3aa: CASSIGFSDTEAFF
CDR3nt: TGTGCCAGTAGTATAGGATTCAGCGACACTGAAGCTTTCTTT
abundance: -
v_gene: TRBV19
j_gene: TRBJ1-1
d_gene: -

CDR3aa: CASSYRDIGTDTQYF
CDR3nt: TGTGCCAGCAGTTACCGGGACATTGGCACAGATACGCAGTATTTT
abundance: few
v_gene: TRBV6-5
j_gene: TRBJ2-3
d_gene: -

CDR3aa: CASSLAMTYNEQFF
CDR3nt: TGTGCCAGCAGCTTAGCAATGACCTACAATGAGCAGTTCTTC
abundance: -
v_gene: TRBV11-2
j_gene: TRBJ2-1
d_gene: -

CDR3aa: CASRETSNQPQHF
CDR3nt: TGTGCCAGCAGGGAAACTAGCAATCAGCCCCAGCATTTT
abundance: -
v_gene: TRBV2
j_gene: TRBJ1-5
d_gene: -

CDR3aa: CASHLPGQGTTDTQYF
CDR3nt: TGTGCCAGCCACCTACCGGGACAGGGGACAACAGATACGCAGTATTTT
abundance: -
v_gene: TRBV2
j_gene: TRBJ2-3
d_gene: TRBD1

CDR3aa: CASSRTDAGELFF
CDR3nt: TGTGCCAGCAGTAGGACAGACGCCGGGGAGCTGTTTTTT
abundance: few
v_gene: TRBV6-2/TRBV6-3
j_gene: TRBJ2-2
d_gene: -

CDR3aa: CASSLRIAGSQETQYF
CDR3nt: TGCGCCAGCAGTTTGAGGATTGCGGGGAGCCAAGAGACCCAGTACTTC
abundance: once
v_gene: TRBV5-1
j_gene: TRBJ2-5
d_gene: -

CDR3aa: CASSFGLDTTYEQYF
CDR3nt: TGCGCCAGCAGCTTTGGGTTGGACACCACCTACGAGCAGTACTTC
abundance: -
v_gene: TRBV5-1
j_gene: TRBJ2-7
d_gene: -

CDR3aa: CASSLLWGTYNEQFF
CDR3nt: TGTGCCAGCAGTTTATTGTGGGGGACTTACAATGAGCAGTTCTTC
abundance: -
v_gene: TRBV12-3/TRBV12-4
j_gene: TRBJ2-1
d_gene: -

CDR3aa: CATSFPSRDQGQFF
CDR3nt: TGTGCCACTTCCTTCCCCTCCAGGGACCAGGGGCAGTTCTTC
abundance: -
v_gene: TRBV24-1
j_gene: TRBJ2-1
d_gene: -

CDR3aa: CASSVATQGYTDTQYF
CDR3nt: TGTGCCAGCAGCGTAGCTACGCAGGGGTACACAGATACGCAGTATTTT
abundance: -
v_gene: TRBV9
j_gene: TRBJ2-3
d_gene: -

CDR3aa: CASSGTSGGYDEQFF
CDR3nt: TGTGCCAGCAGTGGGACTAGCGGGGGATATGATGAGCAGTTCTTC
abundance: few
v_gene: TRBV7-3
j_gene: TRBJ2-1
d_gene: TRBD2

CDR3aa: CAISEGTGYEKLFF
CDR3nt: TGTGCCATCAGTGAGGGGACAGGCTATGAAAAACTGTTTTTT
abundance: few
v_gene: TRBV10-3
j_gene: TRBJ1-4
d_gene: TRBD1

CDR3aa: CATSRDGTGFPYGYTF
CDR3nt: TGTGCCACCAGCAGAGATGGGACAGGGTTCCCATATGGCTACACCTTC
abundance: -
v_gene: TRBV15
j_gene: TRBJ1-2
d_gene: TRBD1

CDR3aa: CASSLEGGTGRTDTQYF
CDR3nt: TGTGCCAGCAGCCTAGAAGGCGGGACAGGGCGCACAGATACGCAGTATTTT
abundance: -
v_gene: TRBV11-2
j_gene: TRBJ2-3
d_gene: TRBD1

CDR3aa: CASSEQGREAFF
CDR3nt: TGTGCCAGCAGCGAACAGGGGCGGGAAGCTTTCTTT
abundance: -
v_gene: TRBV6-6
j_gene: TRBJ1-1
d_gene: TRBD1

CDR3aa: CASRPPSSGDNEQFF
CDR3nt: TGTGCCAGCCGCCCCCCCTCGAGTGGGGACAATGAGCAGTTCTTC
abundance: few
v_gene: TRBV27
j_gene: TRBJ2-1
d_gene: -

CDR3aa: CASSSFGTGWIGETQYF
CDR3nt: TGTGCCAGCAGCTCCTTCGGCACAGGGTGGATAGGGGAGACCCAGTACTTC
abundance: few
v_gene: TRBV7-9
j_gene: TRBJ2-5
d_gene: -

CDR3aa: CASLLRQGAGLNEQFF
CDR3nt: TGTGCCAGCCTCCTGAGGCAGGGAGCAGGGTTAAATGAGCAGTTCTTC
abundance: few
v_gene: TRBV7-6
j_gene: TRBJ2-1
d_gene: -

CDR3aa: CAISDRDPYNEQFF
CDR3nt: TGTGCCATCAGTGACAGGGACCCCTACAATGAGCAGTTCTTC
abundance: many
v_gene: TRBV10-3
j_gene: TRBJ2-1
d_gene: -

CDR3aa: CASSPWTSGGADNEQFF
CDR3nt: TGTGCCAGCAGTCCTTGGACTAGCGGGGGGGCGGACAATGAGCAGTTCTTC
abundance: -
v_gene: TRBV27
j_gene: TRBJ2-1
d_gene: TRBD2

CDR3aa: CASSPTPGANVLTF
CDR3nt: TGTGCCAGCAGCCCCACGCCTGGGGCCAACGTCCTGACTTTC
abundance: many
v_gene: TRBV7-8
j_gene: TRBJ2-6
d_gene: -

CDR3aa: CASRQWVTVMGDTEAFF
CDR3nt: TGTGCCAGCAGGCAGTGGGTTACAGTAATGGGGGACACTGAAGCTTTCTTT
abundance: few
v_gene: TRBV7-6
j_gene: TRBJ1-1
d_gene: -

CDR3aa: CASSYFGLATQEQFF
CDR3nt: TGTGCCAGCAGTTACTTCGGACTAGCTACACAAGAGCAGTTCTTC
abundance: -
v_gene: TRBV6-8
j_gene: TRBJ2-1
d_gene: TRBD2

CDR3aa: CASSYPSGGHSYERYF
CDR3nt: TGTGCCAGCAGCTACCCTAGCGGGGGTCACTCCTACGAGCGGTACTTC
abundance: -
v_gene: TRBV7-9
j_gene: TRBJ2-7
d_gene: TRBD2